Below are 13 T cell receptor beta chains sequenced from a single sample in a study of lymphopenia after photon versus proton radiotherapy. The data were produced by immunoSEQ multiplex PCR, yet TCRdb's version contains in-frame clones alone and is incomplete. Of 55,000 to 70,000 clones listed, around 87% are singletons. Specimen: peripheral blood, collected from a patient treated with proton-based radiotherapy. All receptors come from a man aged 80 or over with esophageal cancer.

V usage is TRBV18 and J usage is TRBJ2-7; 8 bases are shared with TRBD1. V was pared by 3 bases and J by 5 bases, with 12 bases of the junction left unmatched. Germline V gene data show CDR1 as KGHSH and CDR2 as LQKENI. The CDR3 loop spans 16 amino acids. The CDR3 protein is CASSPNTAGQGDEQYF. DNA for the CDR3: TGTGCCAGCTCACCTAATACGGCTGGACAGGGTGACGAGCAGTACTTC.

The genes are TRBV6-6 and TRBJ1-6; 9 nucleotides agree with TRBD1. Germline CDR1 and CDR2: MNHNY and SVGAGI (reference sequence). The J segment lost 10 bases and the V segment lost 8 bases, leaving 12 bases of the junction unmatched. The CDR3 runs to 15 residues. DNA of the CDR3: TGTGCCAGCGTGATTTCGGGACAGGGTGGATCACCCCTCCACTTT. This translates into CASVISGQGGSPLHF.

The CDR3 sequence is CASSLGSRGEKLFF. CDR3 coding DNA: TGTGCCAGCAGCTTGGGCAGCAGAGGGGAAAAACTGTTTTTT. This chain joins TRBV5-6 and TRBJ1-4; D ambiguous. Trimming stripped 0 bases from V and 8 bases from J, with 11 bases between. The V gene's germline CDR1 is SGHDT and CDR2 YYEEEE. The CDR3 covers 14 residues.

V gene TRBV5-8 combines with J gene TRBJ2-1; no clear D. CDR1 and CDR2 (germline): SGHTS, YDEGEE. The CDR3 is 15 amino acids. The ends were cut back, 2 bases at V and 7 bases at J, with 16 bases in the middle. The CDR3 coding sequence is TGTGCCAGCAGCTTTCGGGTAGTTCTTGGGAATGAGCAGTTCTTC. Amino acid sequence: CASSFRVVLGNEQFF. Full variable domain (outside the CDR3, taken from reference TRBV5-8 and TRBJ2-1): EAGVTQSPTHLIKTRGQQATLRCSPISGHTSVYWYQQALGLGLQFLLWYDEGEERNRGNFPPRFSGRQFPNYSSELNVNALELEDSALYLCASSFRVVLGNEQFFGPGTRLTVL.

V gene TRBV10-3 combines with J gene TRBJ2-3, with a tentative D call TRBD1 (5 bases). CDR1 ENHRY and CDR2 SYGVKD come from the germline V gene. This CDR3 is 14 amino acids long. V gave up 10 bases and J gave up 6 bases, with 20 bases separating them. CDR3 region: CATRSDSDSDTQYF. The CDR3 DNA sequence: TGTGCCACCCGATCCGACAGCGATTCCGATACGCAGTATTTT.

This chain connects TRBV6-5 to TRBJ1-6; D not certain. The CDR3 sequence is 15 residues long. V gave up 6 bases and J gave up 6 bases, with 15 bases separating them. Germline V gene data show CDR1 as MNHEY and CDR2 as SVGAGI. The DNA for the CDR3 is TGTGCCAGCAGCTACCTCAGGACGGGTAATTCACCCCTCCACTTT. Amino acid sequence: CASSYLRTGNSPLHF.

The chain joins TRBV14 to TRBJ1-1, with D uncertain. V was pared by 0 bases and J by 5 bases, with 4 bases between. This CDR3 comprises 12 residues. CDR1 is SGHDN, CDR2 FVKESK, per germline. The CDR3 DNA is TGTGCCAGCAGCCAAGATAGGACTGAAGCTTTCTTT. Protein sequence: CASSQDRTEAFF.

This clone came up a few times. The chain has TRBV19 and TRBJ1-5; possible D gene TRBD1, 5 bases. The CDR3 is 15 amino acids. The germline gives CDR1 LNHDA, CDR2 SQIVND (reference sequence). V was trimmed by 6 bases and J by 0 bases, leaving 12 bases between them. The DNA for the CDR3 is TGTGCCAGTAGCAAGGGACTTTATAGCAATCAGCCCCAGCATTTT. Translation gives CASSKGLYSNQPQHF.

This chain connects TRBV6-1 to TRBJ1-5; 7 nucleotides align to TRBD1. From germline, CDR1 is MNHNS and CDR2 SASEGT. The CDR3 has 14 residues. With 7 bases clipped from V and 7 bases from J, the junction kept 10 bases outside the gene matches. The CDR3 DNA is TGTGCCAGCACTATACAGGGGTCGAGGCAGCCCCAGCATTTT. This gives the protein CASTIQGSRQPQHF.

This chain links TRBV7-9 with TRBJ1-2, with 7 bases lining up with TRBD1. Germline lookup yields CDR1 SEHNR and CDR2 FQNEAQ (reference sequence). Trimming took 1 base from V and 7 from J; bases not matched to a gene: 9. The CDR3 is 15 amino acids. The CDR3 is CASSLGGGAGLGYTF. The DNA for the CDR3 is TGTGCCAGCAGCTTAGGAGGGGGCGCGGGACTTGGCTACACCTTC. The full variable domain, with the rest looked up from reference TRBV7-9 and TRBJ1-2, is DTGVSQNPRHKITKRGQNVTFRCDPISEHNRLYWYRQTLGQGPEFLTYFQNEAQLEKSRLLSDRFSAERPKGSFSTLEIQRTEQGDSAMYLCASSLGGGAGLGYTFGSGTRLTVV.

The V gene is TRBV14, the J gene TRBJ1-3, with no clear D. With 4 bases removed from V and 2 bases from J, the gap between germline ends came to 21 bases. Germline V lookup: CDR1 SGHDN, CDR2 FVKESK. The CDR3 length is 18 residues. The CDR3 here is CASSRSRPEPRTGNTIYF. The DNA of the CDR3 is TGTGCCAGCAGCCGAAGTAGACCAGAACCTCGCACTGGAAACACCATATATTTT. Full variable domain (missing parts from reference TRBV14 and TRBJ1-3): EAGVTQFPSHSVIEKGQTVTLRCDPISGHDNLYWYRRVMGKEIKFLLHFVKESKQDESGMPNNRFLAERTGGTYSTLKVQPAELEDSGVYFCASSRSRPEPRTGNTIYFGEGSWLTVV.

The chain is built from TRBV6-5 and TRBJ1-4; TRBD1 might be the D (6 bases). The CDR3 sequence is 12 residues long. V gave up 4 bases and J gave up 13 bases, with 13 bases separating them. Germline V gene data show CDR1 as MNHEY and CDR2 as SVGAGI. CDR3 in amino acids: CASSSALGGLFF. In DNA form, the CDR3 reads TGTGCCAGCAGTTCCGCGCTAGGGGGACTGTTTTTT.

This clone turned up a few times. The chain links TRBV29-1 to TRBJ1-1; D gene uncertain. Germline V gene lookup returns CDR1 SQVTM and CDR2 ANQGSEA. The V and J ends lost 7 bases and 1 base respectively, with 13 bases between them. The CDR3 totals 13 residues. The chain's CDR3 is CSASEGTNTEAFF. CDR3 nucleotide sequence: TGCAGCGCATCGGAGGGAACGAACACTGAAGCTTTCTTT.